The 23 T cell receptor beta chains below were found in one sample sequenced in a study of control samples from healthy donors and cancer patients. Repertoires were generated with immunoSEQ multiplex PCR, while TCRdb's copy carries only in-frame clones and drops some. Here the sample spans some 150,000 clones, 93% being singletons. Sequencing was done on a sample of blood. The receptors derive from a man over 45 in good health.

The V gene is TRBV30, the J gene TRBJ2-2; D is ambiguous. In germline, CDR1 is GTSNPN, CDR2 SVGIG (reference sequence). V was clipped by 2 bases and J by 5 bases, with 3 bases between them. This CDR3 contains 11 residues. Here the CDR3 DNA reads TGTGCCTGGAGTTGGACCGGGGAGCTGTTTTTT. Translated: CAWSWTGELFF.

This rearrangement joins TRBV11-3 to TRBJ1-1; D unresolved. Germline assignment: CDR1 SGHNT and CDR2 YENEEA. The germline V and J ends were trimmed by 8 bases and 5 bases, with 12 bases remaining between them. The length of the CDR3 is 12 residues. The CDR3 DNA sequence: TGTGCCAGCTCCGGGGATGGAACTGAAGCTTTCTTT. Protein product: CASSGDGTEAFF. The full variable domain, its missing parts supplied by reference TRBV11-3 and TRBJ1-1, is EAGVVQSPRYKIIEKKQPVAFWCNPISGHNTLYWYLQNLGQGPELLIRYENEEAVDDSQLPKDRFSAERLKGVDSTLKIQPAELGDSAVYLCASSGDGTEAFFGQGTRLTVV.

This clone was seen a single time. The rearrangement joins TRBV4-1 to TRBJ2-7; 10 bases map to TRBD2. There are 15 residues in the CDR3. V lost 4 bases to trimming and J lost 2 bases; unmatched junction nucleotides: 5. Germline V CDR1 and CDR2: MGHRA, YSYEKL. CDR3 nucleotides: TGCGCCAGCAGCCCAACTAGCGGGAACGCCTACGAGCAGTACTTC. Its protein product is CASSPTSGNAYEQYF.

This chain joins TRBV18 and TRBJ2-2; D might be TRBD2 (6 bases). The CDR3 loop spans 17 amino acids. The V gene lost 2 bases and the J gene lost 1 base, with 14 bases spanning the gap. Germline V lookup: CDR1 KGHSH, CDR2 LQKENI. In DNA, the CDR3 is TGTGCCAGCTCACCAGCCAGGGACTTAAGGAACACCGGGGAGCTGTTTTTT. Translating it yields CASSPARDLRNTGELFF.

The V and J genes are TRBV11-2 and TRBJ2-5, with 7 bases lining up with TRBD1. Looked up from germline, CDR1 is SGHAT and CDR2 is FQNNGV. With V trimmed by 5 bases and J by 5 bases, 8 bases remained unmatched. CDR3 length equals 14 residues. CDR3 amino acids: CASSVGTARETQYF. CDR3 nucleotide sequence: TGTGCCAGCAGCGTTGGGACAGCCCGGGAGACCCAGTACTTC.

CDR3 sequence (DNA): TGCGCCAGCGGATTTCGACAGGGCCACCTCTACGAGCAGTACTTC. It yields the protein CASGFRQGHLYEQYF. V and J are TRBV5-1 and TRBJ2-7; 7 bases match TRBD1. The germline CDR1 and CDR2 sequences are SGHRS and YFSETQ. The CDR3 loop spans 15 amino acids. J gave up 3 bases and V 7 bases, and 13 bases lay outside the gene matches.

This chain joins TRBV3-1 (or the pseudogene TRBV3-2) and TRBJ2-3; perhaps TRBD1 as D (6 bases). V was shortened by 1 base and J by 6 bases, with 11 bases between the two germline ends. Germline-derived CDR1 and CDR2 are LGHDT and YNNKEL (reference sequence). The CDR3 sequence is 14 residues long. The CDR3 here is CASSQVGGFDTQYF. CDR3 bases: TGTGCCAGCAGCCAAGTAGGGGGTTTCGATACGCAGTATTTT.

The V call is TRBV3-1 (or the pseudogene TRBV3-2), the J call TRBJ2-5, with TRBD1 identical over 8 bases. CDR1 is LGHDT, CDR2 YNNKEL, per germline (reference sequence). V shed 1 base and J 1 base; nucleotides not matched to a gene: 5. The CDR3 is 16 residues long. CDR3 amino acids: CASSQGTGTGQETQYF. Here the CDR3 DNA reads TGTGCCAGCAGCCAAGGGACAGGGACGGGCCAAGAGACCCAGTACTTC.

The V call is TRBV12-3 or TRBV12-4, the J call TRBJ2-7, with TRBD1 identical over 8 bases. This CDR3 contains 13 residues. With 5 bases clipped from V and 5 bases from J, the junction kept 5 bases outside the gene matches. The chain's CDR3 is CASSPGQGHEQYF. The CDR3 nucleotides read TGTGCCAGCAGTCCTGGACAGGGCCACGAGCAGTACTTC.

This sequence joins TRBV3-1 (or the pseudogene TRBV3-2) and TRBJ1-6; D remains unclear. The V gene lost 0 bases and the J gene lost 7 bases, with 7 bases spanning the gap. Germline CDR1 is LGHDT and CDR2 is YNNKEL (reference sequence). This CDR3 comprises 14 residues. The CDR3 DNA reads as TGTGCCAGCAGCCAAGAAATAACGAATTCACCCCTCCACTTT. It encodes CASSQEITNSPLHF.

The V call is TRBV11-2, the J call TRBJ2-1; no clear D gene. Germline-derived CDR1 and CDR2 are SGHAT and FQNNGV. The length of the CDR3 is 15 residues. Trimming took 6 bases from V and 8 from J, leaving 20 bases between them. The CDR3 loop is CASSRVRASSHEQFF. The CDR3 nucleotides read TGTGCCAGCAGTAGGGTAAGGGCCTCGTCCCATGAGCAGTTCTTC.

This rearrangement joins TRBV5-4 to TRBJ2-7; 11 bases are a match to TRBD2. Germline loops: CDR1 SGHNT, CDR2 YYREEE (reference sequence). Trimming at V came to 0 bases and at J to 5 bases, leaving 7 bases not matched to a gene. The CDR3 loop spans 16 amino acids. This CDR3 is CASSLVSGRATDEQYF. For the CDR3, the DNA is TGTGCCAGCAGCTTGGTTAGCGGGAGGGCCACTGACGAGCAGTACTTC. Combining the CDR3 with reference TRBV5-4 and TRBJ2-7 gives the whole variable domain ETGVTQSPTHLIKTRGQQVTLRCSSQSGHNTVSWYQQALGQGPQFIFQYYREEENGRGNFPPRFSGLQFPNYSSELNVNALELDDSALYLCASSLVSGRATDEQYFGPGTRLTVT.

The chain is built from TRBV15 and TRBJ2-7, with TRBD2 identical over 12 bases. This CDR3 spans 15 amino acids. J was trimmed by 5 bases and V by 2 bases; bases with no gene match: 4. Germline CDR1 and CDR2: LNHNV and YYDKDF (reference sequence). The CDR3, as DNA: TGTGCCACCAGCAGAAGACTAGCGGGAGCCCACGAGCAGTACTTC. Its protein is CATSRRLAGAHEQYF.

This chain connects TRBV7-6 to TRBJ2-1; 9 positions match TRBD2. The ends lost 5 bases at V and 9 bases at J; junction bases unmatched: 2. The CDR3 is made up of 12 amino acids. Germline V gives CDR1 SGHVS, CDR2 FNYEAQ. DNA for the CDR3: TGTGCCAGCAGCCCAGCGGGAGGTGAGCAGTTCTTC. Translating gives CASSPAGGEQFF.

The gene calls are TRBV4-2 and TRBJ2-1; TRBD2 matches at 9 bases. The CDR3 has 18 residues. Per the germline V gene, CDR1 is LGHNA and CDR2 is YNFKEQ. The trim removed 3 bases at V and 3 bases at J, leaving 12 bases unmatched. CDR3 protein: CASSHGIAGVSYYNEQFF. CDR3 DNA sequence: TGTGCCAGCAGCCACGGAATAGCGGGAGTCTCCTACTACAATGAGCAGTTCTTC.

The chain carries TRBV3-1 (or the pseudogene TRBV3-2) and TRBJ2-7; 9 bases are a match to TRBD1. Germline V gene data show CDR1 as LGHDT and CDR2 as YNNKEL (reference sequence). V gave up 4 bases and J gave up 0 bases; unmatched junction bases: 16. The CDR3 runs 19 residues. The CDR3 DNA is TGTGCCAGCAGCCTACACCCGGGACAGGGTTTGATGAGCTCCTACGAGCAGTACTTC. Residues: CASSLHPGQGLMSSYEQYF.

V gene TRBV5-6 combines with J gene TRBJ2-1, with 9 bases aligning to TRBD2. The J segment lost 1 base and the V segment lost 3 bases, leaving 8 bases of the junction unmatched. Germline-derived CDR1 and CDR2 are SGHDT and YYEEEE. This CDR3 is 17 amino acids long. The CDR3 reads CASSSGGAGGSYNEQFF. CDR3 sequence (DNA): TGTGCCAGCAGCTCGGGCGGAGCGGGGGGTTCCTACAATGAGCAGTTCTTC.

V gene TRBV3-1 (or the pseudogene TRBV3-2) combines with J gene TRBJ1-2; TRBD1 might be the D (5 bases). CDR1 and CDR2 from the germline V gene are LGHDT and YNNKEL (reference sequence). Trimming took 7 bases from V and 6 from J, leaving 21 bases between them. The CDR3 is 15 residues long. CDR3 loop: CASISQRGNWHGYTF. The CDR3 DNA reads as TGTGCCAGCATCAGTCAGAGGGGCAATTGGCATGGCTACACCTTC.

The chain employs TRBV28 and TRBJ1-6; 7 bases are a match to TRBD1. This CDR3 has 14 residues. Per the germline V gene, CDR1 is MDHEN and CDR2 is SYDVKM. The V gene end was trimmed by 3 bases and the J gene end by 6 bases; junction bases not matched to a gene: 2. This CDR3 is CASSLRDSNSPLHF. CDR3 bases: TGTGCCAGCAGTTTGAGGGACAGTAATTCACCCCTCCACTTT. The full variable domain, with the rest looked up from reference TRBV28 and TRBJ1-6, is DVKVTQSSRYLVKRTGEKVFLECVQDMDHENMFWYRQDPGLGLRLIYFSYDVKMKEKGDIPEGYSVSREKKERFSLILESASTNQTSMYLCASSLRDSNSPLHFGNGTRLTVT.

Here the CDR3 DNA reads TGTGCCAGCACACTAGCGTCTGCCTTCTCCTACGAGCAGTACTTC. Translated, it gives CASTLASAFSYEQYF. The rearrangement uses TRBV28 and TRBJ2-7, with 7 positions matching TRBD2. Germline values: CDR1 MDHEN, CDR2 SYDVKM. With 7 bases clipped from V and 0 bases from J, the junction kept 9 bases outside the gene matches. This CDR3 spans 15 amino acids. Filled out from reference TRBV28 and TRBJ2-7, the complete variable domain reads DVKVTQSSRYLVKRTGEKVFLECVQDMDHENMFWYRQDPGLGLRLIYFSYDVKMKEKGDIPEGYSVSREKKERFSLILESASTNQTSMYLCASTLASAFSYEQYFGPGTRLTVT.

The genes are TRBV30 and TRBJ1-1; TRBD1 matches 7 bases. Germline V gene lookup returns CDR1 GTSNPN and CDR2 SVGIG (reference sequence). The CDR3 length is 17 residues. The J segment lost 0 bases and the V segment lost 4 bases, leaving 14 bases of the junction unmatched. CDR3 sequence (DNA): TGTGCCTGGAAGCGGACAGGCCTTCTACCAATGAACACTGAAGCTTTCTTT. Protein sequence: CAWKRTGLLPMNTEAFF.

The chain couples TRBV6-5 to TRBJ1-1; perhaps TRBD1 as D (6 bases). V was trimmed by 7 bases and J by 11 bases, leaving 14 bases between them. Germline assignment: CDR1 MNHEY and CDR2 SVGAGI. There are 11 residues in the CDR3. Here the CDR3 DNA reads TGTGCCAGCAATGGGGGGCGGACGGCTTTCTTT. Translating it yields CASNGGRTAFF.

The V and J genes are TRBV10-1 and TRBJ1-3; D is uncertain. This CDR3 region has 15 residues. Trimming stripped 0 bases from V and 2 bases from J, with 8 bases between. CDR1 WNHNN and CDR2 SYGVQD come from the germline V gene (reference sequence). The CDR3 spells CASSESSTTGNTIYF. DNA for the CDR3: TGCGCCAGCAGTGAGTCGTCTACTACTGGAAACACCATATATTTT.